This entry features one T cell receptor beta chain sequence. No antigen is known for it. The data derive from a study of blood T cells in healthy people across ages. Study results and limitations: Compared with aged donors, long-lived donors showed fewer expanded clones, suggesting selection.

A J-beta primer mix and a sample-barcoded 5' primer were used in a second PCR of roughly 7 to 12 cycles. TCRdb used MiXCR to reprocess the 5' RACE reads, holding one entry per CDR3 protein. The table has 550,000 to 700,000 distinct CDR3 sequences, about 26% seen once. With 5 bases clipped from V and 5 bases from J, the junction kept 16 bases outside the gene matches. The CDR3 covers 16 residues. CDR1 DFQATT and CDR2 SNEGSKA come from the germline V gene (reference sequence). Specimen: blood. The clonotype was recovered from a woman in her seventies in good health. This sequence joins TRBV20-1 and TRBJ2-5; 8 nucleotides line up with TRBD1. Here the CDR3 DNA reads TGCAGTGCTCCCCCCGAGGGGACAGGTCCGTGGGAGACCCAGTACTTC. Translating gives CSAPPEGTGPWETQYF.